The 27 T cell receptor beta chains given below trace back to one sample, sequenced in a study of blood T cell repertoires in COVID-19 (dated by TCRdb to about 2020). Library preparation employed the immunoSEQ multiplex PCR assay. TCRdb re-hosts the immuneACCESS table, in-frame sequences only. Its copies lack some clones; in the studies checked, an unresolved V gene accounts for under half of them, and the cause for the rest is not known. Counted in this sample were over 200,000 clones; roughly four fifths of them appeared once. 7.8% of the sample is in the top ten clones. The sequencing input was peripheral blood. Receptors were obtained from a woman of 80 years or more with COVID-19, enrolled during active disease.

In nucleotides, the CDR3 is TGTGCCAGCACTCCGGGACTGTTAAGGGGAAACTATGGCTACACCTTC. Amino acid sequence: CASTPGLLRGNYGYTF. J is TRBJ1-2 and V is TRBV6-6; D might be TRBD1 (5 bases). The CDR3 covers 16 residues. V lost 7 bases to trimming and J lost 2 bases, with 20 bases between them. Germline V gives CDR1 MNHNY, CDR2 SVGAGI (reference sequence).

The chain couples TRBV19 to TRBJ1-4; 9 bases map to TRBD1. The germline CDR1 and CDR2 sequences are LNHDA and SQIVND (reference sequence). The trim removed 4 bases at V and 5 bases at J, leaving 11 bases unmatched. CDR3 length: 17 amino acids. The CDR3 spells CASSTLPGQGLNEKLFF. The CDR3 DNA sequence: TGTGCCAGTAGTACGTTACCGGGACAGGGACTAAATGAAAAACTGTTTTTT.

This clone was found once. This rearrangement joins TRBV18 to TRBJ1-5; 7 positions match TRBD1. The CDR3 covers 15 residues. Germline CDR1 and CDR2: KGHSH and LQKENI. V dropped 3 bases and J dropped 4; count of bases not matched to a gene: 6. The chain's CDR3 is CASSPSGQQNQPQHF. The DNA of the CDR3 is TGTGCCAGCTCACCCTCGGGACAGCAAAATCAGCCCCAGCATTTT.

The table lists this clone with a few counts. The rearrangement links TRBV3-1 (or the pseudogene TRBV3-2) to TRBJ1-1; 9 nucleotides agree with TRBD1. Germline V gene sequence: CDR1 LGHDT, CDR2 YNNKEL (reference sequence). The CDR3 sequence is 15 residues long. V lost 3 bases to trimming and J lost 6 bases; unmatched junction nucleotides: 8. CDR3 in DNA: TGTGCCAGCAGCCAGGGCTTCGGGACAGGGTCTGAAGCTTTCTTT. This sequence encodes CASSQGFGTGSEAFF.

In nucleotides, the CDR3 is TGTGCCAGCAGCTTTCGGGGGAGCTATGGCTACACCTTC. Translation gives CASSFRGSYGYTF. V and J are TRBV7-8 and TRBJ1-2; D is perhaps TRBD1 (5 bases). The CDR3 is 13 amino acids. V was shortened by 3 bases and J by 4 bases, with 9 bases between the two germline ends. CDR1 is SGHVS and CDR2 is FQNEAQ in the germline V gene.

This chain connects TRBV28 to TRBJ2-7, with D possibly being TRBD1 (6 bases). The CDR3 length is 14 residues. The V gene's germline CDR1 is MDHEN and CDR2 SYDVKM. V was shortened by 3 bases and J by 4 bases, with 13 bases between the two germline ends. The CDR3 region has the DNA TGTGCCAGCAGTTTCTATCGGGGACAATACGAGCAGTACTTC. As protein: CASSFYRGQYEQYF.

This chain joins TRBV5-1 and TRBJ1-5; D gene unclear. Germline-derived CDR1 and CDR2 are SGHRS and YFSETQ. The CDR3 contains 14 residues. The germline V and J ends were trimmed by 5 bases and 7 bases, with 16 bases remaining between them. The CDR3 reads CASSPSPARQPQHF. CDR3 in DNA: TGCGCCAGCAGTCCTAGTCCCGCTCGACAGCCCCAGCATTTT.

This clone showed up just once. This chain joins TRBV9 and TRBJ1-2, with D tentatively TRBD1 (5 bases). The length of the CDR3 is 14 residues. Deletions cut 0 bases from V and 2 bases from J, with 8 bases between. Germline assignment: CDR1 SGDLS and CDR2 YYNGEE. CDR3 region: CASSVGQGNYGYTF. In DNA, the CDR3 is TGTGCCAGCAGCGTAGGGCAGGGAAACTATGGCTACACCTTC.

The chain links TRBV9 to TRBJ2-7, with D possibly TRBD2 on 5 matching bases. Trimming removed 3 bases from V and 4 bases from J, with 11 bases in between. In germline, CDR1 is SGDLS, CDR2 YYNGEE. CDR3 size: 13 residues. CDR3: CASSALLGYEQYF. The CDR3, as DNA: TGTGCCAGCAGCGCCCTACTAGGTTACGAGCAGTACTTC.

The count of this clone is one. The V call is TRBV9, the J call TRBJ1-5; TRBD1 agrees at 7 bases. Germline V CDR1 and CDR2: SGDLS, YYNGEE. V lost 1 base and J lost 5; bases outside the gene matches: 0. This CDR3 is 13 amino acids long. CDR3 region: CASSVQGDQPQHF. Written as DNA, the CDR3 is TGTGCCAGCAGCGTACAGGGGGATCAGCCCCAGCATTTT.

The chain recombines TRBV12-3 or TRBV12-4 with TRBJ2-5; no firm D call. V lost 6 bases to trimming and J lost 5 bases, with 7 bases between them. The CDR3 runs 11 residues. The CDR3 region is CASSSPETQYF. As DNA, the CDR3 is TGTGCCAGCAGCTCCCCGGAGACCCAGTACTTC.

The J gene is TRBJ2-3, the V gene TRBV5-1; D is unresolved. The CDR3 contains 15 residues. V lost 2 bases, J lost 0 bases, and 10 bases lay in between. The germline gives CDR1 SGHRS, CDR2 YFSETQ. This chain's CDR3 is CASSLDTTSTDTQYF. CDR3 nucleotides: TGCGCCAGCAGCTTAGATACCACTAGCACAGATACGCAGTATTTT.

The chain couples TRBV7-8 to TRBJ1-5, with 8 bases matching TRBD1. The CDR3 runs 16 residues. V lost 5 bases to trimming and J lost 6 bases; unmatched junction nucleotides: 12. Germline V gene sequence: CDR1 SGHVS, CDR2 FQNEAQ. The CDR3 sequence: CASSRDLGQVGQPQHF. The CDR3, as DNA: TGTGCCAGCAGCCGAGACTTGGGACAGGTTGGTCAGCCCCAGCATTTT.

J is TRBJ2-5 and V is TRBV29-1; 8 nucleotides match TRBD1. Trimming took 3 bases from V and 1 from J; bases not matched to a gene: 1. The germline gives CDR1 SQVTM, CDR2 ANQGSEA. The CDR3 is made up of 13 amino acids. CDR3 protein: CSVDRGLQETQYF. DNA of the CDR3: TGCAGCGTTGACAGGGGGCTCCAAGAGACCCAGTACTTC.

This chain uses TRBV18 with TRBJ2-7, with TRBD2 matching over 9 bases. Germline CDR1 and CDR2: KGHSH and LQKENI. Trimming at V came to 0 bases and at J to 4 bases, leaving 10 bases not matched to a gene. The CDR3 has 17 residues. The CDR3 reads CASSPPYPREGLYEQYF. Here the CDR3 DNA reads TGTGCCAGCTCACCACCGTACCCGCGGGAGGGACTGTACGAGCAGTACTTC.

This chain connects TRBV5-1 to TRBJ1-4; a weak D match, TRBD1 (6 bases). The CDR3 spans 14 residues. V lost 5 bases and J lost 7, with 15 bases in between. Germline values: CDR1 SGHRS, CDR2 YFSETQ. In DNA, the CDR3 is TGCGCCAGCAGTTTCGGGACATTGGGTGAAAAACTGTTTTTT. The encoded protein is CASSFGTLGEKLFF.

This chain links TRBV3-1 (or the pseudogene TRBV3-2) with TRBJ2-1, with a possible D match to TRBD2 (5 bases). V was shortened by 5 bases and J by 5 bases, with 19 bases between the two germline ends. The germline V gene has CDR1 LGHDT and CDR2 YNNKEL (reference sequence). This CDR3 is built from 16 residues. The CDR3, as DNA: TGTGCCAGCAGCTCGGGGTCGCGGATCGTGAACAATGAGCAGTTCTTC. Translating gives CASSSGSRIVNNEQFF.

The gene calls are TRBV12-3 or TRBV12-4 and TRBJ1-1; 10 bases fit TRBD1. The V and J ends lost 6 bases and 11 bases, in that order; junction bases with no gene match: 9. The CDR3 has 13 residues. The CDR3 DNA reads TGTGCCAGCAGATCCGGGACAGGGGTGATTGCTTTCTTT. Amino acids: CASRSGTGVIAFF.

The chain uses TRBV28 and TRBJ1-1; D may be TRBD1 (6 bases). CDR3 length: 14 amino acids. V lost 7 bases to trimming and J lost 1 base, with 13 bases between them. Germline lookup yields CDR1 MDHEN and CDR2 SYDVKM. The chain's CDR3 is CASTGRGGNTEAFF. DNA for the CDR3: TGTGCCAGCACCGGGCGAGGGGGGAACACTGAAGCTTTCTTT.

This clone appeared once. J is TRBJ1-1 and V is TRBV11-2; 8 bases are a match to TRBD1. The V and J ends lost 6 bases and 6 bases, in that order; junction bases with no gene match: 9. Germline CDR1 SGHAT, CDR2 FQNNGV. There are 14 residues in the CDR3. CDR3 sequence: CASSYLQGAAEAFF. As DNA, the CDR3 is TGTGCCAGCAGTTACCTCCAGGGGGCAGCTGAAGCTTTCTTT.

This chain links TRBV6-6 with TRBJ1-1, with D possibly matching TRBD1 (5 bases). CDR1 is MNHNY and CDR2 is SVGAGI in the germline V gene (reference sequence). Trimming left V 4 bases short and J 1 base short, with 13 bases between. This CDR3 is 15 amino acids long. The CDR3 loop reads CASSSTGHQNTEAFF. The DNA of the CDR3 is TGTGCCAGCAGTTCCACAGGACACCAGAACACTGAAGCTTTCTTT.

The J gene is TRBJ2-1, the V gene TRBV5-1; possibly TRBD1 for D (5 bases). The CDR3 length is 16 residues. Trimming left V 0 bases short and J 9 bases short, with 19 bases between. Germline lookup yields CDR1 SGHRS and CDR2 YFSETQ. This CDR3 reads CASSLALGRGEVEQFF. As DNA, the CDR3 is TGCGCCAGCAGCTTGGCCTTGGGGCGCGGTGAGGTTGAGCAGTTCTTC.

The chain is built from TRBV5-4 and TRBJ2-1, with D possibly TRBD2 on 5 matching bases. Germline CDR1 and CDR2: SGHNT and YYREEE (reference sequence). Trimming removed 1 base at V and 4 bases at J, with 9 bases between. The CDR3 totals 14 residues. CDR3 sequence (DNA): TGTGCCAGCAGCTTGTACGGGGTTTACAATGAGCAGTTCTTC. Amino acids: CASSLYGVYNEQFF. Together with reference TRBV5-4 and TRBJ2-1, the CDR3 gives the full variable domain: ETGVTQSPTHLIKTRGQQVTLRCSSQSGHNTVSWYQQALGQGPQFIFQYYREEENGRGNFPPRFSGLQFPNYSSELNVNALELDDSALYLCASSLYGVYNEQFFGPGTRLTVL.

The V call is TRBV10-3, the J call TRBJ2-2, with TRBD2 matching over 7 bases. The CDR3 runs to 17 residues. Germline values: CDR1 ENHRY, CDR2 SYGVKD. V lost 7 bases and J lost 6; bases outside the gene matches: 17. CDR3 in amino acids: CAIKSGRNSQSAGELFF. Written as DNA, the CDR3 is TGTGCCATCAAATCCGGGAGGAACTCCCAGTCGGCCGGGGAGCTGTTTTTT.

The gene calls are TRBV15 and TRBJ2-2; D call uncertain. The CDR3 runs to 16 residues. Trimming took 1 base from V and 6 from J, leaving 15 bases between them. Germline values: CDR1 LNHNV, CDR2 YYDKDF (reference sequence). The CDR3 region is CATSRGGTSRAGELFF. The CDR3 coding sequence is TGTGCCACCAGCAGAGGAGGCACCTCCCGGGCCGGGGAGCTGTTTTTT.

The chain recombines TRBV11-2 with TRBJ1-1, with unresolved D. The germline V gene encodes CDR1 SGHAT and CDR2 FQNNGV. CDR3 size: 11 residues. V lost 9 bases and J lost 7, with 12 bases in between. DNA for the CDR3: TGTGCCAGTGCACCCAGGAATGAAGCTTTCTTT. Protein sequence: CASAPRNEAFF.

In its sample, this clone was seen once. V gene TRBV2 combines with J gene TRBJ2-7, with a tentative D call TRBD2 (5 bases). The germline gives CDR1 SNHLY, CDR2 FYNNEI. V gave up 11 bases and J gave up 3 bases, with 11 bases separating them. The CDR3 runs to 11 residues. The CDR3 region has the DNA TGTGCCTTGGCAGGAGGCTACGAGCAGTACTTC. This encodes CALAGGYEQYF. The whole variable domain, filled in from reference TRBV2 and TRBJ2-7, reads EPEVTQTPSHQVTQMGQEVILRCVPISNHLYFYWYRQILGQKVEFLVSFYNNEISEKSEIFDDQFSVERPDGSNFTLKIRSTKLEDSAMYFCALAGGYEQYFGPGTRLTVT.